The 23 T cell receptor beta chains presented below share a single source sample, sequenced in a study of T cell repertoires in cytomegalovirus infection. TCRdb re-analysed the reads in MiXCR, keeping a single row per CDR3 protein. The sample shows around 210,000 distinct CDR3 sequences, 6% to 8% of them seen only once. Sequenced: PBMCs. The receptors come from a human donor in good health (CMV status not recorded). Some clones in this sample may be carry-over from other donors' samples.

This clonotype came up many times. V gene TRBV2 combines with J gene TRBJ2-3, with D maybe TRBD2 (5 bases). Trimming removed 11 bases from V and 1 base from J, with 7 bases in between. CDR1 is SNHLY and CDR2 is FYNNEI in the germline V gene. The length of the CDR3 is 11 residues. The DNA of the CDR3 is TGTGCCGAGAGGGGCACAGATACGCAGTATTTT. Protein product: CAERGTDTQYF. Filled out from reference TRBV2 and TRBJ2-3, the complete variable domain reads EPEVTQTPSHQVTQMGQEVILRCVPISNHLYFYWYRQILGQKVEFLVSFYNNEISEKSEIFDDQFSVERPDGSNFTLKIRSTKLEDSAMYFCAERGTDTQYFGPGTRLTVL.

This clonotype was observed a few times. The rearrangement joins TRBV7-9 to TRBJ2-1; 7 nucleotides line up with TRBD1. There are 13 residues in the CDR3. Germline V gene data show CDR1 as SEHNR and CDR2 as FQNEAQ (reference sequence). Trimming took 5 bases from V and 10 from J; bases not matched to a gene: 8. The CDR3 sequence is CASSGKGAGEQFF. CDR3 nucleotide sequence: TGTGCCAGCAGCGGAAAGGGGGCCGGGGAGCAGTTCTTC.

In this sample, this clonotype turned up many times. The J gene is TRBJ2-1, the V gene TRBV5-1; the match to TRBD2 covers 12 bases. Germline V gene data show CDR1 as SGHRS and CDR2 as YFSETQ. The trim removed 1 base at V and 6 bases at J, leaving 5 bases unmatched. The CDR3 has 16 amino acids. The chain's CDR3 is CASSLQETSGGNEQFF. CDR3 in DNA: TGCGCCAGCAGCTTGCAGGAGACTAGCGGGGGCAATGAGCAGTTCTTC.

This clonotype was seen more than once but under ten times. CDR3 in DNA: TGCAGCGTTTACGGACAGGGAGGACAGCCCCAGCATTTT. Translated, it gives CSVYGQGGQPQHF. This chain links TRBV29-1 with TRBJ1-5, with 8 bases lining up with TRBD1. In germline, CDR1 is SQVTM, CDR2 ANQGSEA. After removal of 5 bases from V and 7 bases from J, the junction contained 7 bases not matched to a gene. The CDR3 totals 13 residues.

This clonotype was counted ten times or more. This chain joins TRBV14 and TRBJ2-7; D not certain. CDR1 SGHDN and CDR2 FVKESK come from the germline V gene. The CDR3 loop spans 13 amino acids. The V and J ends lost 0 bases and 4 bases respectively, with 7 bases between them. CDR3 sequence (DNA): TGTGCCAGCAGCCAAGATACTGGGTACGAGCAGTACTTC. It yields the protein CASSQDTGYEQYF.

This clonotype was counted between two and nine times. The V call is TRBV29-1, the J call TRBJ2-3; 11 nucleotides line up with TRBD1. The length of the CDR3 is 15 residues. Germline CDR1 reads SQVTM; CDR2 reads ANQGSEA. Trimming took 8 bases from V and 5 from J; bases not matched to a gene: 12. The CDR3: CSTSYGTGGEDTQYF. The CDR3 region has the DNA TGCAGCACCTCTTACGGGACAGGGGGAGAAGATACGCAGTATTTT.

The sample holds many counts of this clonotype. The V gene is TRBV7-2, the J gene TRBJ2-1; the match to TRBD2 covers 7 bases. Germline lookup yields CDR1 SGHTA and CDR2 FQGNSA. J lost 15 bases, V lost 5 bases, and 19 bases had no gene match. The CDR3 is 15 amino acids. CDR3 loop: CASSPSTTSSLYLFF. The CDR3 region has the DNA TGTGCCAGCAGCCCTTCGACGACTAGCTCGTTGTATTTGTTCTTC.

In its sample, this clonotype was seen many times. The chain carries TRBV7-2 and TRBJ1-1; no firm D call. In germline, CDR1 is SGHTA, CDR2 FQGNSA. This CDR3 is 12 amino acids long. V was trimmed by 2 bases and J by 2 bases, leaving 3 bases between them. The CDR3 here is CASSLLNTEAFF. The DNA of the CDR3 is TGTGCCAGCAGCTTACTAAACACTGAAGCTTTCTTT.

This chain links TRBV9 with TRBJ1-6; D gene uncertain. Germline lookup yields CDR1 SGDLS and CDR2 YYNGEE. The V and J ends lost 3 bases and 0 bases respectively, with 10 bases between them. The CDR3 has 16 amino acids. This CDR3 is CASSAEKSSYNSPLHF. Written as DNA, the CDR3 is TGTGCCAGCAGCGCCGAGAAGAGCTCCTATAATTCACCCCTCCACTTT.

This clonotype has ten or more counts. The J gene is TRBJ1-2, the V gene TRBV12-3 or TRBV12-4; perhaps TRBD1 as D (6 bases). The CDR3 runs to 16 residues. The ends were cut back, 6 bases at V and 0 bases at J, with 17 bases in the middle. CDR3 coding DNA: TGTGCCAGCAGCTCTCGCGGGGGCGCGGCTAACTATGGCTACACCTTC. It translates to CASSSRGGAANYGYTF.

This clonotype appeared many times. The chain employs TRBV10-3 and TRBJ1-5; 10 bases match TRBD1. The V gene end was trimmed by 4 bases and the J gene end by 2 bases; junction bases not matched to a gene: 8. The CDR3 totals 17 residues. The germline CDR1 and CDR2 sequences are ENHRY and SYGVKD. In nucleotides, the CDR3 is TGTGCCATCAGTGCGGGACAGGGGACCCTCGGCAATCAGCCCCAGCATTTT. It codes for CAISAGQGTLGNQPQHF.

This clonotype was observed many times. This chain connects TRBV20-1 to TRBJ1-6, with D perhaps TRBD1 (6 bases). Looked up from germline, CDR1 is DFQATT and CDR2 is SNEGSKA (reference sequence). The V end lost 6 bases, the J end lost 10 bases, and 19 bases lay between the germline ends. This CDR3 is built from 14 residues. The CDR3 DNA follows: TGCAGTGCCCAAAGGGGGGACACCATCTCACCCCTCCACTTT. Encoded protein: CSAQRGDTISPLHF.

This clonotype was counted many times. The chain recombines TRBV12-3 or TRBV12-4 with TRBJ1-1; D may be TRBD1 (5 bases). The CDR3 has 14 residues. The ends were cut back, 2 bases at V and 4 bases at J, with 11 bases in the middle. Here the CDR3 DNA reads TGTGCCAGCAGTTTAAGCCCAGGGAGCACTGAAGCTTTCTTT. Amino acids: CASSLSPGSTEAFF.

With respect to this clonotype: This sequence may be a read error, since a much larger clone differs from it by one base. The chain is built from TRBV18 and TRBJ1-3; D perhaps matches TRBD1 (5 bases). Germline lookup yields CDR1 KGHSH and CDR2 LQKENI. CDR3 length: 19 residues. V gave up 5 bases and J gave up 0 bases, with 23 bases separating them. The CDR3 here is CASSSYRGRQRSSGNTIYF. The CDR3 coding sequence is TGTGCCAGCTCATCCTATCGAGGCAGACAGAGATCCTCTGGAAACACCATATATTTT. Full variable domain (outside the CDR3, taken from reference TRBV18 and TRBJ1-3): NAGVMQNPRHLVRRRGQEARLRCSPMKGHSHVYWYRQLPEEGLKFMVYLQKENIIDESGMPKERFSAEFPKEGPSILRIQQVVRGDSAAYFCASSSYRGRQRSSGNTIYFGEGSWLTVV.

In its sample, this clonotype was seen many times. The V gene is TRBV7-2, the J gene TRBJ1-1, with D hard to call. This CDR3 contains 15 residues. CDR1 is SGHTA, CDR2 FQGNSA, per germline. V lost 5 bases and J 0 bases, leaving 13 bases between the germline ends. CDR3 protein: CASSQWTAMNTEAFF. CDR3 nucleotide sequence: TGTGCCAGCAGCCAATGGACTGCGATGAACACTGAAGCTTTCTTT.

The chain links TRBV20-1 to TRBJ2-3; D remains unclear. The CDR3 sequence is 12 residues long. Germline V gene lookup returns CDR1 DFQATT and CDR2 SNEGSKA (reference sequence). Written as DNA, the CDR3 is TGCAGCCCAAGGGTAGCAGCAGATACGCAGTATTTT. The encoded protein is CSPRVAADTQYF.

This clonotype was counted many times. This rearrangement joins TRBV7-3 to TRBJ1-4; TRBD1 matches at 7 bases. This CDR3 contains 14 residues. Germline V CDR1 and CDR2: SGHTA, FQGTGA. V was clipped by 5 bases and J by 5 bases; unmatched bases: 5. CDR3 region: CASSIDRANEKLFF. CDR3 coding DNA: TGTGCCAGCAGCATCGACAGGGCGAATGAAAAACTGTTTTTT.

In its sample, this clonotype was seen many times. CDR3 in amino acids: CASSLVGRDQPQHF. CDR3 bases: TGTGCCAGCAGCTTAGTCGGCCGGGATCAGCCCCAGCATTTT. The genes are TRBV7-2 and TRBJ1-5; the D is unclear. Germline loops: CDR1 SGHTA, CDR2 FQGNSA. V lost 1 base, J lost 5 bases, and 9 bases lay in between. This CDR3 is 14 amino acids long.

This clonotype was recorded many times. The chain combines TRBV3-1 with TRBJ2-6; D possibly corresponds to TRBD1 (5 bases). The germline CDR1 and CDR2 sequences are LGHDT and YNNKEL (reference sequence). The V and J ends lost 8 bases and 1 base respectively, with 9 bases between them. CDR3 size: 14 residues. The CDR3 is CASQGLSGANVLTF. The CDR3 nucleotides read TGTGCCAGCCAGGGCTTATCTGGGGCCAACGTCCTGACTTTC.

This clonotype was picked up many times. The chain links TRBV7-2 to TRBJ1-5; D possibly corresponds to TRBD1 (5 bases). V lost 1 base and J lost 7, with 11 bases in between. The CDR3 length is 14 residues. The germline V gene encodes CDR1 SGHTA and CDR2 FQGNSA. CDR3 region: CASSLGREAQPQHF. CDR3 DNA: TGTGCCAGCAGCTTAGGCAGGGAGGCCCAGCCCCAGCATTTT.

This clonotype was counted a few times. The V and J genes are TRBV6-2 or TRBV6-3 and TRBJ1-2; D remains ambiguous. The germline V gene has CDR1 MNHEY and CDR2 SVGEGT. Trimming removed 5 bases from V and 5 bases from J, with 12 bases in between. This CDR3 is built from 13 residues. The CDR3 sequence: CASSDPQGYGYTF. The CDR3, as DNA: TGTGCCAGCAGTGATCCCCAAGGGTATGGCTACACCTTC.

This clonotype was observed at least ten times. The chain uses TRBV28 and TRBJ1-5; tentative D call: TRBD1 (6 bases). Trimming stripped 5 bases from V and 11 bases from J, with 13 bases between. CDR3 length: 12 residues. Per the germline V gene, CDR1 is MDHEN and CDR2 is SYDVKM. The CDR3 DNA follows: TGTGCCAGCAGTCCTACAGGGAGGGCCCAGCATTTT. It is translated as CASSPTGRAQHF.

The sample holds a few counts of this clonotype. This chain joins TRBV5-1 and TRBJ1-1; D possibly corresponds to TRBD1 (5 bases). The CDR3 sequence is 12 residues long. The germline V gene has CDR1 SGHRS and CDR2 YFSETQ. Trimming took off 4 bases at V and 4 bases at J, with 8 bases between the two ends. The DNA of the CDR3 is TGCGCCAGCAGCGGTCAGGGCACTGAAGCTTTCTTT. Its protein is CASSGQGTEAFF.